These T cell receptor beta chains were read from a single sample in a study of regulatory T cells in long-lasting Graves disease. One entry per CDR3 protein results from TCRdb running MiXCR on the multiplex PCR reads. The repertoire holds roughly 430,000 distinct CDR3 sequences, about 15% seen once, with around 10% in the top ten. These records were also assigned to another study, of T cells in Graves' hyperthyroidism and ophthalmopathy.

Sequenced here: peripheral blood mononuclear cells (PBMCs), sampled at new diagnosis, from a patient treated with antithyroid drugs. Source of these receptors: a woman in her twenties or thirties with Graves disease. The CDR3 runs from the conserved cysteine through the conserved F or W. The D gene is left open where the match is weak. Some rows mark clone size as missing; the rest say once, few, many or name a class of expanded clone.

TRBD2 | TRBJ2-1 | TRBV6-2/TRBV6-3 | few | CASISGRASGNEQFF | TGTGCCAGCATTAGCGGGAGGGCCTCGGGCAATGAGCAGTTCTTC
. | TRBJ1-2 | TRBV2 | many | CASSEDGSPHSNYGYTF | TGTGCCAGCAGTGAAGACGGTTCCCCGCACTCTAACTATGGCTACACCTTC
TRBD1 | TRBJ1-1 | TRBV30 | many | CAWSVPGTGMNTEAFF | TGTGCCTGGAGTGTTCCCGGGACAGGGATGAACACTGAAGCTTTCTTT
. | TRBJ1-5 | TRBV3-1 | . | CASSRADSNQPQHF | TGTGCCAGCAGTCGGGCCGATAGCAATCAGCCCCAGCATTTT
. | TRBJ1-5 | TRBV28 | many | CASSSLKPQHF | TGTGCCAGCAGTTCGCTTAAGCCCCAGCATTTT
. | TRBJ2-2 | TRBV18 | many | CASSPFSRINTGELFF | TGTGCCAGCTCACCATTCTCGCGGATCAACACCGGGGAGCTGTTTTTT
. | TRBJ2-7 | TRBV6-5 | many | CASSYGAGRHYEQYF | TGTGCCAGCAGTTACGGGGCGGGACGTCACTACGAGCAGTACTTC
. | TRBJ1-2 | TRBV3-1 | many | CASSLRGGGYGYTF | TGTGCCAGCAGCCTCAGGGGAGGTGGCTATGGCTACACCTTC
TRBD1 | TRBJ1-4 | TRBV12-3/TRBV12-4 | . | CASRDDRGLEKLFF | TGTGCCAGCAGGGACGACAGGGGCCTTGAAAAACTGTTTTTT
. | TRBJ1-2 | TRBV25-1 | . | CASSEYGSFYGYTF | TGTGCCAGCAGTGAATATGGCAGCTTCTATGGCTACACCTTC
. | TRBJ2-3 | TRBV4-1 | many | CASSYRRAADTQYF | TGCGCCAGCAGCTATCGGAGGGCGGCAGATACGCAGTATTTT
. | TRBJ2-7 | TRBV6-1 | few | CASNCRIFTLYEQYF | TGTGCCAGCAACTGTAGGATTTTTACTCTATACGAGCAGTACTTC
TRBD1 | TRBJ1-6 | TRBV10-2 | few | CATQTGDGSSPLHF | TGCGCCACCCAGACAGGGGACGGCTCTTCACCCCTCCACTTT
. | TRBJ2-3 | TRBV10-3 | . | CAISNRGTDTQYF | TGTGCCATCAGTAACCGGGGCACAGATACGCAGTATTTT
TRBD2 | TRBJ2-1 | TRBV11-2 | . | CASSGASGYNDQFF | TGTGCCAGCAGCGGCGCTAGCGGGTACAATGATCAGTTTTTC
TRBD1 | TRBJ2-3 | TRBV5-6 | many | CASSSGTGTRDTQYF | TGTGCCAGCAGCTCGGGGACAGGCACCAGGGATACGCAGTATTTT
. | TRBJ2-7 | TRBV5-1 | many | CASSLAAIIGGYYEQYF | TGCGCCAGCAGCTTGGCCGCGATCATCGGCGGGTACTACGAGCAGTACTTC
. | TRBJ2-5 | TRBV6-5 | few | CASSFPQGRGVETQYF | TGTGCCAGCAGTTTCCCACAGGGACGCGGCGTAGAGACCCAGTACTTC
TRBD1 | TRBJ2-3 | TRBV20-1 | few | CSAPIFMGQGVEDTQYF | TGCAGTGCTCCAATTTTTATGGGACAGGGGGTTGAAGATACGCAGTATTTT
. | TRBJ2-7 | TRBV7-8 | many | CASSLTTVTSYEQYF | TGTGCCAGCAGCTTAACAACCGTGACATCCTACGAGCAGTACTTC
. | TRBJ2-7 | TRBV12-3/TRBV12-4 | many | CASTMGTLSGEQYF | TGTGCCAGCACAATGGGGACGCTATCGGGAGAGCAGTACTTC
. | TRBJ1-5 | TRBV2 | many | CATQSPDSHQPQHF | TGTGCCACCCAATCCCCGGACAGCCATCAGCCCCAGCATTTT